Listed below are T cell receptor beta chains from one sample, sequenced in a study of T-cell reconstitution after alpha-beta-depleted transplantation in children. TCRdb reanalysed the PCR reads using MiXCR and keeps one entry per CDR3 protein. The sample carries under 140,000 distinct CDR3 sequences, 10% recorded once. Sequencing used PBMCs from the stem cell graft donor, obtained from the stem cell graft. The receptors come from a human donor who donated a stem cell graft to a child with acute lymphoblastic leukemia. The CDR3 runs from the conserved cysteine through the conserved F or W. D genes are given only for firm matches. Size is stated for part of the rows, as once, few or many counts, or as a class when the clone is expanded.

J,D,size,V,DNA,CDR3
TRBJ2-1,-,many,TRBV20-1,TGCAGTGCTAGAGACCTTAGGGAGATCAATGAGCAGTTCTTC,CSARDLREINEQFF
TRBJ2-5,TRBD2,-,TRBV7-3,TGTGCCAGCAGCCGGGGGGGGAGGGCCGGAGAGACCCAGTACTTC,CASSRGGRAGETQYF
TRBJ1-2,-,many,TRBV6-1,TGTGCCAGCAGTGAAAGCTGGCAGGGATATGGCTACACCTTC,CASSESWQGYGYTF
TRBJ2-7,TRBD1,many,TRBV29-1,TGCAGCGTTGTCATGCGGACAGGGGGCTACGAGCAGTACTTC,CSVVMRTGGYEQYF
TRBJ2-5,-,many,TRBV5-1,TGCGCCAGCAGCTTGGTGGGGGCGCAGGAGACCCAGTACTTC,CASSLVGAQETQYF
TRBJ2-1,-,few,TRBV10-2,TGCGCCAGCAGTGAGCCCAGCTCCTACAATGAGCAGTTCTTC,CASSEPSSYNEQFF
TRBJ2-7,-,many,TRBV12-3/TRBV12-4,TGTGCCAGCAGTTTAGCGGGCCAGGGGCAGACCGAGCAGTACTTC,CASSLAGQGQTEQYF
TRBJ2-2,TRBD1,many,TRBV7-9,TGTGCCAGCAGCCTCCGGCCGGGACAGGCGTTGACCGGGGAGCTGTTTTTT,CASSLRPGQALTGELFF
TRBJ2-7,TRBD1,many,TRBV29-1,TGCAGCGGGACGACAGGGCTCGAGCAGTACTTC,CSGTTGLEQYF
TRBJ2-3,-,few,TRBV5-6,TGTGCCAGCAGCTCCTCTGGGCGACCCACAGATACGCAGTATTTT,CASSSSGRPTDTQYF
TRBJ2-1,TRBD2,many,TRBV6-5,TGTGCCAGCAGTTACTCGTCTAGCGGGAGGTATGAGCAGTTCTTC,CASSYSSSGRYEQFF
TRBJ2-3,TRBD2,-,TRBV18,TGTGCCAGCTCACCACAGAGCGGGATGAACACAGATACGCAGTATTTT,CASSPQSGMNTDTQYF
TRBJ1-4,TRBD1,-,TRBV6-5,TGTGCCAGCAGTTCGACAGGGGGTCATGAAAAACTGTTTTTT,CASSSTGGHEKLFF
TRBJ2-2,-,many,TRBV3-1,TGTGCCAGCAGATACCGGGGCGGGGAGCTGTTTTTT,CASRYRGGELFF
TRBJ1-2,-,many,TRBV6-2/TRBV6-3,TGTGCCAGCAGTCGGGGAGGGGTGTATGGCTACACCTTC,CASSRGGVYGYTF
TRBJ2-7,-,once,TRBV20-1,TGCAGTGCTAGAGAGGGGCAGTCTATCTACGAGCAGTACTTC,CSAREGQSIYEQYF